Presented here are 20 T cell receptor beta chains from one specimen sequenced in a study of control samples from healthy donors and cancer patients. Here immunoSEQ multiplex PCR was the method, and the copy in TCRdb shows in-frame clones only, minus some. The sample shows over 150,000 clones, 96% of them seen only once. Input material: blood. The receptor source for this set is a woman in her 30s in good health.

The rearrangement links TRBV4-1 to TRBJ2-7; unclear D gene. The V end was cut by 2 bases, the J end by 3 bases, with 17 bases between. The CDR3 has 16 residues. The germline V gene has CDR1 MGHRA and CDR2 YSYEKL. CDR3 nucleotides: TGCGCCAGCAGCCAACCTGGAGTTAGTTTGTACTACGAGCAGTACTTC. Its translation is CASSQPGVSLYYEQYF.

The CDR3 reads CASSSPLAGDRLYGYTF. As DNA, the CDR3 is TGTGCCAGCAGTTCCCCATTGGCAGGGGATCGACTCTATGGCTACACCTTC. The chain carries TRBV28 and TRBJ1-2; perhaps TRBD1 as D (6 bases). The CDR3 contains 17 residues. V lost 4 bases to trimming and J lost 4 bases, with 22 bases between them. CDR1 is MDHEN, CDR2 SYDVKM, per germline.

In regard to this clone: This specimen includes other DNA sequences encoding the same CDR3. The chain combines TRBV3-1 (or the pseudogene TRBV3-2) with TRBJ1-1; D gene unclear. CDR1 is LGHDT and CDR2 is YNNKEL in the germline V gene (reference sequence). The CDR3 consists of 14 residues. V dropped 4 bases and J dropped 1 base, with 10 bases sitting between them. The CDR3 bases are TGTGCCAGCAGCCTACGGGGTAAGAACACTGAAGCTTTCTTT. It codes for CASSLRGKNTEAFF.

The chain has TRBV19 and TRBJ2-1; perhaps TRBD2 as D (6 bases). V lost 1 base to trimming and J lost 8 bases, with 18 bases between them. Germline values: CDR1 LNHDA, CDR2 SQIVND (reference sequence). The CDR3 has 16 amino acids. In DNA form, the CDR3 reads TGTGCCAGTAGTATAGGAGGTCGGGGGAGTTCCCATGAGCAGTTCTTC. It yields the protein CASSIGGRGSSHEQFF.

The chain joins TRBV18 to TRBJ2-5; D possibly corresponds to TRBD2 (6 bases). CDR1 is KGHSH and CDR2 is LQKENI in the germline V gene. CDR3 length: 14 amino acids. V was shortened by 3 bases and J by 1 base, with 9 bases between the two germline ends. The CDR3 spells CASSPTGVQETQYF. CDR3 in DNA: TGTGCCAGCTCACCCACGGGGGTCCAAGAGACCCAGTACTTC.

This chain joins TRBV5-1 and TRBJ2-3, with TRBD2 identical over 8 bases. The CDR3 extends over 16 amino acids. V trimming: 3 bases; J trimming: 3 bases; junction bases outside the gene matches: 9. Per the germline V gene, CDR1 is SGHRS and CDR2 is YFSETQ. The CDR3 DNA reads TGCGCCAGCAGCTATCCAGCGGGGGTATGGACAGATACGCAGTATTTT. Encoded protein: CASSYPAGVWTDTQYF.

This clone is a singleton in its sample. The V and J genes are TRBV10-3 and TRBJ1-6; 8 bases fit TRBD1. The CDR3 contains 18 residues. CDR1 is ENHRY and CDR2 is SYGVKD in the germline V gene. The V segment lost 2 bases and the J segment 7 bases; nucleotides outside the gene matches: 13. DNA of the CDR3: TGTGCCATCAGTGAGAGCGGGGCCCGGGACAGGCTAAATTCACCCCTCCACTTT. The encoded protein is CAISESGARDRLNSPLHF.

The rearrangement joins TRBV6-5 to TRBJ1-4, with D perhaps matching TRBD1 (5 bases). Germline V gene lookup returns CDR1 MNHEY and CDR2 SVGAGI. The CDR3 runs 11 residues. V lost 10 bases, J lost 8 bases, and 11 bases lay in between. CDR3 loop: CAIPEGEKLFF. The CDR3 region has the DNA TGTGCCATCCCTGAGGGGGAAAAACTGTTTTTT.

The chain has TRBV11-2 and TRBJ2-7; tentative D call: TRBD1 (6 bases). Germline V gene sequence: CDR1 SGHAT, CDR2 FQNNGV. The CDR3 sequence is 15 residues long. Trimming stripped 2 bases from V and 5 bases from J, with 16 bases between. As DNA, the CDR3 is TGTGCCAGCAGCTTATGGTTGGGGGCTGGGGACGAGCAGTACTTC. As protein: CASSLWLGAGDEQYF.

J is TRBJ1-5 and V is TRBV30; 9 bases align to TRBD1. The length of the CDR3 is 13 residues. J gave up 6 bases and V 5 bases, and 5 bases lay outside the gene matches. Germline V gives CDR1 GTSNPN, CDR2 SVGIG (reference sequence). The CDR3 bases are TGTGCCTGGGGGGGACAGGGTAGTCAGCCCCAGCATTTT. Translating gives CAWGGQGSQPQHF.

This sequence joins TRBV24-1 and TRBJ2-7, with a possible D match to TRBD1 (5 bases). The germline V gene encodes CDR1 KGHDR and CDR2 SFDVKD. The CDR3 sequence is 14 residues long. V lost 4 bases and J lost 8, with 17 bases in between. The CDR3 DNA follows: TGTGCCACCAGTGAGGCAGGGCCGGAAGGTCAGCAGTACTTC. Protein: CATSEAGPEGQQYF.

The chain recombines TRBV5-4 with TRBJ2-2; 12 bases are a match to TRBD2. Trimming at V came to 4 bases and at J to 7 bases, leaving 2 bases not matched to a gene. Germline V lookup: CDR1 SGHNT, CDR2 YYREEE (reference sequence). The CDR3 covers 14 residues. The CDR3 is CASSGLAGNGELFF. The CDR3 bases are TGTGCCAGCAGCGGACTAGCGGGAAACGGGGAGCTGTTTTTT.

The CDR3 sequence: CASSQDGETQYF. The CDR3 bases are TGTGCCAGCAGCCAAGACGGAGAGACCCAGTACTTC. The chain links TRBV3-1 (or the pseudogene TRBV3-2) to TRBJ2-5; no definite D call. CDR3 length equals 12 residues. Per germline, CDR1 LGHDT and CDR2 YNNKEL (reference sequence). Trimming stripped 0 bases from V and 4 bases from J, with 3 bases between.

This clone was seen only once. This sequence joins TRBV3-1 (or the pseudogene TRBV3-2) and TRBJ2-5; TRBD2 is a possible D gene (5 bases). This CDR3 contains 13 residues. V lost 1 base, J lost 7 bases, and 10 bases lay in between. Per germline, CDR1 LGHDT and CDR2 YNNKEL (reference sequence). The DNA for the CDR3 is TGTGCCAGCAGCCAAGGAGGCGAGGGGACCCAGTACTTC. Translating gives CASSQGGEGTQYF.

The rearrangement uses TRBV19 and TRBJ1-1, with unresolved D. Germline V gene lookup returns CDR1 LNHDA and CDR2 SQIVND (reference sequence). This CDR3 is built from 12 residues. Deletions cut 1 base from V and 4 bases from J, with 4 bases between. CDR3: CASSIGATEAFF. The CDR3 bases are TGTGCCAGTAGTATAGGGGCCACTGAAGCTTTCTTT.

The genes are TRBV13 and TRBJ1-2; TRBD1 agrees at 9 bases. This CDR3 region has 15 residues. With V trimmed by 5 bases and J by 8 bases, 12 bases remained unmatched. Germline V gene sequence: CDR1 PRHDT, CDR2 FYEKMQ (reference sequence). The CDR3 loop reads CASSLRQQGARGYTF. For the CDR3, the DNA is TGTGCCAGCAGCCTCCGCCAACAGGGGGCGCGGGGCTACACCTTC.

This clone was counted a single time. The V gene is TRBV6-5, the J gene TRBJ1-1; D gene unclear. With 6 bases removed from V and 0 bases from J, the gap between germline ends came to 8 bases. This CDR3 is 13 amino acids long. The germline V gene encodes CDR1 MNHEY and CDR2 SVGAGI. DNA for the CDR3: TGTGCCAGCAGCAAAAAATTGAACACTGAAGCTTTCTTT. Protein product: CASSKKLNTEAFF.

The rearrangement links TRBV7-2 to TRBJ1-2; D is perhaps TRBD1 (6 bases). CDR3 length equals 13 residues. The V and J ends lost 3 bases and 8 bases respectively, with 13 bases between them. CDR1 and CDR2 from the germline V gene are SGHTA and FQGNSA. The CDR3: CASSFVQGDGYTF. DNA of the CDR3: TGTGCCAGCAGCTTTGTACAGGGAGACGGCTACACCTTC.

The V gene is TRBV30, the J gene TRBJ1-2; no firm D call. V was shortened by 7 bases and J by 7 bases, with 13 bases between the two germline ends. This CDR3 is 11 amino acids long. Germline CDR1 reads GTSNPN; CDR2 reads SVGIG (reference sequence). The CDR3 spells CASESLPGYTF. CDR3 in DNA: TGTGCCTCCGAGTCTTTACCTGGCTACACCTTC.

This chain uses TRBV2 with TRBJ2-2, with TRBD1 as a possible D gene (6 bases). Germline CDR1 SNHLY, CDR2 FYNNEI. CDR3 length: 14 amino acids. The V gene lost 8 bases and the J gene lost 6 bases, with 16 bases spanning the gap. The CDR3 region has the DNA TGTGCCAGCGGCGCCAACAGGGAACCCGGGGAGCTGTTTTTT. The encoded protein is CASGANREPGELFF.